A single sample is the source of the 11 T cell receptor beta chains below, sequenced in a study of T cells after somatic rescue of genetic block. Clones were sequenced by immunoSEQ multiplex PCR, and TCRdb holds only the in-frame ones, with some missing. The table has roughly 67,000 clones, 80% to 95% seen once. The material sequenced was peripheral blood mononuclear cells (PBMCs). The receptors stem from a man aged 40-55 years.

V usage is TRBV12-5 and J usage is TRBJ2-3; 12 bases are a match to TRBD2. The V gene's germline CDR1 is LGHNT and CDR2 FRNRAP. This CDR3 is built from 22 residues. Trimming at V came to 0 bases and at J to 2 bases, leaving 18 bases not matched to a gene. DNA for the CDR3: TGTGCTAGTGGTTTGGTACTGCGGGCTAGCGGGGGGGTTGACCGAATCACAGATACGCAGTATTTT. Protein product: CASGLVLRASGGVDRITDTQYF.

The J gene is TRBJ2-5, the V gene TRBV19; D might be TRBD1 or TRBD2, each matching 6 bases. This CDR3 is built from 15 residues. CDR1 and CDR2 from the germline V gene are LNHDA and SQIVND (reference sequence). The V end was cut by 3 bases, the J end by 5 bases, with 16 bases between. The chain's CDR3 is CASSISTRGQETQYF. Written as DNA, the CDR3 is TGTGCCAGTAGTATTTCGACCCGGGGGCAGGAGACCCAGTACTTC.

The chain is built from TRBV5-1 and TRBJ2-3; TRBD1 or TRBD2 may be the D gene (5 bases each). V dropped 3 bases and J dropped 5 bases, with 16 bases sitting between them. In germline, CDR1 is SGHRS, CDR2 YFSETQ. The CDR3 has 15 residues. CDR3 bases: TGCGCCAGCAGCTCGACTCCAGGGACGGAAGATACGCAGTATTTT. It is translated as CASSSTPGTEDTQYF.

This clone was seen just once. CDR3 residues: CASIPASGTLGPYNEQFF. Written as DNA, the CDR3 is TGTGCCAGTATCCCGGCTAGCGGGACCCTTGGTCCCTACAATGAGCAGTTCTTC. The V and J genes are TRBV19 and TRBJ2-1; 9 bases fit TRBD2. The CDR3 spans 18 residues. V was pared by 7 bases and J by 2 bases, with 15 bases of the junction left unmatched. Germline values: CDR1 LNHDA, CDR2 SQIVND (reference sequence).

V is TRBV30 and J is TRBJ2-5, with 7 positions matching TRBD1. This CDR3 is 15 amino acids long. Germline-derived CDR1 and CDR2 are GTSNPN and SVGIG (reference sequence). The junction had 8 bases not matched to a gene; V was cut back by 4 bases and J by 0 bases. For the CDR3, the DNA is TGTGCCTGGACCCAACAGGGGCGGTACCAAGAGACCCAGTACTTC. Protein sequence: CAWTQQGRYQETQYF.

The table lists this clone with a count of one. The chain carries TRBV18 and TRBJ2-1, with 11 positions matching TRBD1. Germline assignment: CDR1 KGHSH and CDR2 LQKENI. This CDR3 has 15 residues. V lost 1 base, J lost 7 bases, and 3 bases stayed unmatched. As DNA, the CDR3 is TGTGCCAGCTCACCACTTGGACAGGGGGCGAATGAGCAGTTCTTC. Its protein is CASSPLGQGANEQFF.

The genes are TRBV7-8 and TRBJ2-7; D might be TRBD2 (6 bases). The V end lost 6 bases, the J end lost 5 bases, and 20 bases lay between the germline ends. The CDR3 runs to 15 residues. The germline gives CDR1 SGHVS, CDR2 FQNEAQ. CDR3 DNA: TGTGCCAGCAGTCCACAGCGGGCCCTACCCAACGAGCAGTACTTC. Protein product: CASSPQRALPNEQYF.

The chain is built from TRBV21-1 and TRBJ2-5. TRBV21-1 is given as a pseudogene. The CDR3 is 13 amino acids. DNA of the CDR3: TGTGCCAGCAGGATAGGGCGCTCGGAGACCCAGTACTTC. This codes for CASRIGRSETQYF.

This chain links TRBV19 with TRBJ1-1; D ambiguous. The CDR3 totals 14 residues. In germline, CDR1 is LNHDA, CDR2 SQIVND (reference sequence). V was clipped by 3 bases and J by 1 base, with 9 bases between them. The CDR3 sequence is CASSISEPNTEAFF. The CDR3 DNA follows: TGTGCCAGTAGTATTTCAGAACCGAACACTGAAGCTTTCTTT.

The chain links TRBV7-9 to TRBJ2-7; D not certain. The CDR3 is 12 amino acids. Trimming left V 3 bases short and J 6 bases short, with 9 bases between. Germline assignment: CDR1 SEHNR and CDR2 FQNEAQ (reference sequence). Here the CDR3 DNA reads TGTGCCAGCAGCTTTGGCGACTCCGAGCAGTACTTC. Protein: CASSFGDSEQYF.

The V and J genes are TRBV7-7 and TRBJ2-1; TRBD2 matches at 8 bases. Losses at the gene ends were 5 bases for V and 9 bases for J; bases not matched to a gene: 15. CDR1 is SSHAT, CDR2 FNYEAQ, per germline (reference sequence). This CDR3 region has 16 residues. The CDR3 DNA reads as TGTGCCAGCAGCCCACGCGGAGCGGGAGTAATTAGTGAGCAGTTCTTC. Its translation is CASSPRGAGVISEQFF.